A selection of T cell receptor beta chains follows, all from one sample in a study of graft-versus-host responses after intestinal transplantation. Some clones are missing from TCRdb's copy, which holds only in-frame ones; the method was immunoSEQ multiplex PCR. The data hold roughly 80,000 clones, with around 93% observed a single time. The sample consisted of PBMCs, taken 98 days after intestinal transplantation. These receptors all stem from a human patient who received an intestinal transplant, so some T cells may come from the graft donor. Both conserved end residues are part of each CDR3. A D gene is named only where the DNA matches it firmly. A clone size is listed for some rows: how often the clone was seen (once, few, many), or a class if it is expanded.

cdr3_nt: TGTGCCAGCAGCCCGACGAATTTCCCCCTCGACGATGAGCAGTTCTTC
cdr3_aa: CASSPTNFPLDDEQFF
d_call: NA
clone_size: NA
v_call: TRBV7-9
j_call: TRBJ2-1

cdr3_nt: TGCGCCAGCAGCTTGGGACCCACCGGGGAGCTGTTTTTT
cdr3_aa: CASSLGPTGELFF
d_call: NA
clone_size: once
v_call: TRBV5-1
j_call: TRBJ2-2

cdr3_nt: TGTGCCAGCAGGCTCGTGGGGGGAGAGACCCAGTACTTC
cdr3_aa: CASRLVGGETQYF
d_call: NA
clone_size: NA
v_call: TRBV6-5
j_call: TRBJ2-5

cdr3_nt: TGTGCCAGCAGACTAGCGGGGGGGTACGAGCAGTACTTC
cdr3_aa: CASRLAGGYEQYF
d_call: TRBD2
clone_size: NA
v_call: TRBV6-6
j_call: TRBJ2-7

cdr3_nt: TGTGCCAGCAGTGCGGGGGGGGCCTACAATGAGCAGTTCTTC
cdr3_aa: CASSAGGAYNEQFF
d_call: TRBD2
clone_size: few
v_call: TRBV6-4
j_call: TRBJ2-1

cdr3_nt: TGTGCCAGCAGCTTAGCGGGAGGGCCGGACAATGAGCAGTTCTTC
cdr3_aa: CASSLAGGPDNEQFF
d_call: TRBD2
clone_size: NA
v_call: TRBV7-9
j_call: TRBJ2-1

cdr3_nt: TGCAGCGTTTACGGTGAGACCCAGTACTTC
cdr3_aa: CSVYGETQYF
d_call: NA
clone_size: NA
v_call: TRBV29-1
j_call: TRBJ2-5

cdr3_nt: TGTGCCAGCAGTTACGTAACAGGGGCGGGTGAAAAACTGTTTTTT
cdr3_aa: CASSYVTGAGEKLFF
d_call: TRBD1
clone_size: NA
v_call: TRBV6-5
j_call: TRBJ1-4

cdr3_nt: TGTGCCAGCAGCTCTGTTTCGGTCGACAGCTCCTACGAGCAGTACTTC
cdr3_aa: CASSSVSVDSSYEQYF
d_call: NA
clone_size: NA
v_call: TRBV11-2
j_call: TRBJ2-7

cdr3_nt: TGTGCCACCCTCAGAGGGCCTCCACCAACTGAAGCTTTCTTT
cdr3_aa: CATLRGPPPTEAFF
d_call: NA
clone_size: NA
v_call: TRBV6-1
j_call: TRBJ1-1

cdr3_nt: TGCGCCAGCAGCTCTCTAGGGGGGCTAGCGGGAGCCCCAGATACGCAGTATTTT
cdr3_aa: CASSSLGGLAGAPDTQYF
d_call: TRBD2
clone_size: NA
v_call: TRBV5-1
j_call: TRBJ2-3

cdr3_nt: TGTGCCAGTAGTTACTGGGGCGGGAGCTCCTACAATGAGCAGTTCTTC
cdr3_aa: CASSYWGGSSYNEQFF
d_call: TRBD2
clone_size: NA
v_call: TRBV19
j_call: TRBJ2-1

cdr3_nt: TGTGCCAGCAGTTCTGGCAGACCTTACGAGCAGTACTTC
cdr3_aa: CASSSGRPYEQYF
d_call: NA
clone_size: NA
v_call: TRBV28
j_call: TRBJ2-7

cdr3_nt: TGTGCCAGTAGTATTTGGGGACTAGACTACAATGAGCAGTTCTTC
cdr3_aa: CASSIWGLDYNEQFF
d_call: TRBD2
clone_size: NA
v_call: TRBV19
j_call: TRBJ2-1

cdr3_nt: TGCGCCAGCAGCGCGGGGCGTACAGATACGCAGTATTTT
cdr3_aa: CASSAGRTDTQYF
d_call: NA
clone_size: once
v_call: TRBV5-1
j_call: TRBJ2-3

cdr3_nt: TGTGCCAGCAGCTTTGCACAGGGAGCTAACTATGGCTACACCTTC
cdr3_aa: CASSFAQGANYGYTF
d_call: NA
clone_size: NA
v_call: TRBV5-4
j_call: TRBJ1-2

cdr3_nt: TGTGCCAGCAGTGAAACGGCCGGGACAGGGGGCCTTGGGAATGAGCAGTTCTTC
cdr3_aa: CASSETAGTGGLGNEQFF
d_call: TRBD1
clone_size: once
v_call: TRBV2
j_call: TRBJ2-1

cdr3_nt: TGTGCCAGCAGTCCGTTGGGGGATACGCAGTATTTT
cdr3_aa: CASSPLGDTQYF
d_call: NA
clone_size: NA
v_call: TRBV6-1
j_call: TRBJ2-3

cdr3_nt: TGTGCCAGCTCACCAATGGGTAACTATGGCTACACCTTC
cdr3_aa: CASSPMGNYGYTF
d_call: NA
clone_size: few
v_call: TRBV18
j_call: TRBJ1-2

cdr3_nt: TGTGCCAGCAGCCCCACGGGACTTGAAGGACTAGCGGGAGCTGAGCAGTACTTC
cdr3_aa: CASSPTGLEGLAGAEQYF
d_call: TRBD2
clone_size: NA
v_call: TRBV9
j_call: TRBJ2-7

cdr3_nt: TGTGCCAGCAGCGTTAGCGGGGGGTTTGATGAGCAGTTCTTC
cdr3_aa: CASSVSGGFDEQFF
d_call: TRBD2
clone_size: NA
v_call: TRBV9
j_call: TRBJ2-1

cdr3_nt: TGTGCCAGCAGTGGACTAGCGGGGAGCCCCAATGAGCAGTTCTTC
cdr3_aa: CASSGLAGSPNEQFF
d_call: TRBD2
clone_size: NA
v_call: TRBV6-4
j_call: TRBJ2-1

cdr3_nt: TGTGCCAGCTGCTTAACGGTGGGTCTGAACACTGAAGCTTTCTTT
cdr3_aa: CASCLTVGLNTEAFF
d_call: NA
clone_size: NA
v_call: TRBV5-6
j_call: TRBJ1-1

cdr3_nt: TGTGCCAGCAGTCAGGGACTAGCGGGAATCTATGAGCAGTTCTTC
cdr3_aa: CASSQGLAGIYEQFF
d_call: TRBD2
clone_size: NA
v_call: TRBV6-1
j_call: TRBJ2-1

cdr3_nt: TGTGCCAGCAGCTCGGGGGCGATTACAAACACCGGGGAGCTGTTTTTT
cdr3_aa: CASSSGAITNTGELFF
d_call: NA
clone_size: NA
v_call: TRBV7-6
j_call: TRBJ2-2

cdr3_nt: TGTGCCAGCAGCACACCAGGACAGGGGGTGACTGAAGCTTTCTTT
cdr3_aa: CASSTPGQGVTEAFF
d_call: TRBD1
clone_size: NA
v_call: TRBV5-6
j_call: TRBJ1-1